This TCR beta chain appears in the sequencing data of a study of regulatory T cells in long-lasting Graves disease. This clonotype occurred a few times. As yet, its antigen is unknown. Study results and caveats: Favoring TRBV28, TRBJ1-2 and TRBJ2-5 was a feature seen in persistent disease.

CDR3 regions were amplified by Arm-PCR using iRepertoire HTBI primers to build TCR beta libraries. TCRdb processed the multiplex PCR reads anew with MiXCR; each CDR3 protein has one entry. This table holds over 400,000 distinct CDR3 sequences, less than 15% found once. Indicated time point: newly diagnosed GD, antithyroid drugs for less than 3 months. There was RNA extracted from PBMCs, and the TCR library was made from it. The V end lost 4 bases, the J end lost 8 bases, and 10 bases lay between the germline ends. Per the germline V gene, CDR1 is SNHLY and CDR2 is FYNNEI. The CDR3 sequence is 12 residues long. These records were also assigned to another study, of T cells in Graves' hyperthyroidism and ophthalmopathy.

The starting material was peripheral blood mononuclear cells (PBMCs), obtained at new diagnosis, from a patient treated with antithyroid drugs. The chain has TRBV2 and TRBJ2-3, with TRBD2 as a possible D gene (5 bases). The receptor comes from a woman aged 50 to 60 with Graves disease. CDR3 sequence reads: CASSVVRGTQYF. The CDR3 coding sequence is TGTGCCAGCAGTGTGGTTCGGGGTACGCAGTATTTT.